These 20 T cell receptor beta chains originate from one sample sequenced in a study of blood T cell repertoires in COVID-19. Assay: immunoSEQ multiplex PCR; the TCRdb copy retains only in-frame clones and omits some. Of approximately 190,000 clones in the sample, about 86% were seen once. Specimen: PBMCs or T cells enriched from blood (not recorded which). Receptors were obtained from a woman between 35 and 50 years old in a cohort exposed to, infected with or recovered from COVID-19 (not recorded which).

The chain combines TRBV7-2 with TRBJ2-7; maybe TRBD2 (6 bases). This CDR3 is built from 13 residues. With 4 bases removed from V and 3 bases from J, the gap between germline ends came to 10 bases. Germline V CDR1 and CDR2: SGHTA, FQGNSA. The CDR3 DNA reads as TGTGCCAGCAGCTGGGGACTTGGCTACGAGCAGTACTTC. Protein: CASSWGLGYEQYF.

The V gene is TRBV7-6, the J gene TRBJ1-1; the match to TRBD1 covers 7 bases. The V segment lost 5 bases and the J segment 0 bases; nucleotides outside the gene matches: 6. The CDR3 totals 15 residues. Per the germline V gene, CDR1 is SGHVS and CDR2 is FNYEAQ. CDR3 nucleotide sequence: TGTGCCAGCAGCCCTCTGACAGGGATGAACACTGAAGCTTTCTTT. Its translation: CASSPLTGMNTEAFF.

The rearrangement uses TRBV3-1 (or the pseudogene TRBV3-2) and TRBJ2-7; 9 bases fit TRBD2. CDR1 is LGHDT, CDR2 YNNKEL, per germline (reference sequence). The CDR3 loop spans 16 amino acids. Losses at the gene ends were 0 bases for V and 1 base for J; bases not matched to a gene: 4. CDR3 in amino acids: CASSQEESGGSYEQYF. In DNA form, the CDR3 reads TGTGCCAGCAGCCAAGAGGAAAGCGGGGGGTCCTACGAGCAGTACTTC.

The count of this clone is one. V is TRBV15 and J is TRBJ1-2; 9 bases line up with TRBD1. V shed 2 bases and J 8 bases; nucleotides not matched to a gene: 12. The CDR3 sequence is 16 residues long. Germline CDR1 is LNHNV and CDR2 is YYDKDF (reference sequence). CDR3: CATSRTSGTGSKGYTF. The CDR3, as DNA: TGTGCCACCAGCAGAACCTCCGGGACAGGGTCGAAAGGCTACACCTTC.

V is TRBV24-1 and J is TRBJ2-3, with 7 bases that match TRBD2. This CDR3 contains 16 residues. V lost 9 bases to trimming and J lost 0 bases; unmatched junction nucleotides: 11. Germline V CDR1 and CDR2: KGHDR, SFDVKD. This CDR3 is CATHPGGYYSTDTQYF. CDR3 nucleotide sequence: TGTGCCACCCATCCCGGGGGGTACTATAGCACAGATACGCAGTATTTT.

The rearrangement joins TRBV12-5 to TRBJ2-7; 12 bases map to TRBD1. The germline CDR1 and CDR2 sequences are LGHNT and FRNRAP. There are 15 residues in the CDR3. Trimming took 4 bases from V and 4 from J; bases not matched to a gene: 5. The CDR3 sequence is CASGWGTGGAYEQYF. CDR3 coding DNA: TGTGCTAGTGGTTGGGGGACAGGGGGCGCGTACGAGCAGTACTTC.

CDR3 loop: CASSLGTRYRGNTIYF. CDR3 coding DNA: TGTGCCAGCAGCCTGGGTACAAGGTACAGGGGAAACACCATATATTTT. The chain joins TRBV7-9 to TRBJ1-3; the D gene is possibly TRBD1 (5 bases). Between the trimmed V and J ends, which lost 5 bases and 4 bases, there was a span of 18 bases. Germline V gives CDR1 SEHNR, CDR2 FQNEAQ (reference sequence). This CDR3 region has 16 residues.

V and J are TRBV4-3 and TRBJ1-2, with D tentatively TRBD1 (6 bases). Trimming took 1 base from V and 6 from J, leaving 15 bases between them. Germline assignment: CDR1 LGHNA and CDR2 YSLEER. This CDR3 is built from 15 residues. The DNA for the CDR3 is TGCGCCAGCAGCCAAGGTCGGGGGGCCGGGGATGGCTACACCTTC. The encoded protein is CASSQGRGAGDGYTF.

The rearrangement joins TRBV18 to TRBJ2-1, with D possibly TRBD1 on 6 matching bases. This CDR3 spans 12 amino acids. Trimming took off 4 bases at V and 10 bases at J, with 11 bases between the two ends. Germline V gene lookup returns CDR1 KGHSH and CDR2 LQKENI. The CDR3 reads CASSQDSREQFF. CDR3 sequence (DNA): TGTGCCAGCTCACAGGACAGTCGGGAGCAGTTCTTC.

J is TRBJ2-1 and V is TRBV30; 9 nucleotides align to TRBD2. The CDR3 consists of 13 residues. CDR1 GTSNPN and CDR2 SVGIG come from the germline V gene (reference sequence). With V trimmed by 8 bases and J by 9 bases, 11 bases remained unmatched. For the CDR3, the DNA is TGTGCCATCGGGGGCGGGAGGGCTGCTGAGCAGTTCTTC. It specifies CAIGGGRAAEQFF.

J is TRBJ2-7 and V is TRBV19; tentative D call: TRBD2 (6 bases). Trimming removed 3 bases at V and 6 bases at J, with 12 bases between. The germline V gene encodes CDR1 LNHDA and CDR2 SQIVND (reference sequence). The CDR3 covers 13 residues. The CDR3 region is CASSMVEGSEQYF. DNA of the CDR3: TGTGCCAGTAGTATGGTGGAGGGTTCCGAGCAGTACTTC.

The chain combines TRBV28 with TRBJ1-6; 11 bases are shared with TRBD1. CDR3 size: 15 residues. Germline trimming cut 2 bases from V and 10 bases from J; bases unmatched to any gene: 4. Germline lookup yields CDR1 MDHEN and CDR2 SYDVKM. The CDR3, as DNA: TGTGCCAGCAGTTTAGGGACAGGGGGTGGATCACCCCTCCACTTT. Translating it yields CASSLGTGGGSPLHF.

J is TRBJ2-1 and V is TRBV9, with D perhaps matching TRBD2 (6 bases). The V end was cut by 4 bases, the J end by 4 bases, with 12 bases between. CDR3 length: 14 amino acids. Germline V lookup: CDR1 SGDLS, CDR2 YYNGEE. CDR3 residues: CASSSALAYNEQFF. DNA for the CDR3: TGTGCCAGCAGCTCAGCACTAGCTTACAATGAGCAGTTCTTC.

The rearrangement uses TRBV3-1 (or the pseudogene TRBV3-2) and TRBJ2-1, with 7 bases identical to TRBD2. This CDR3 comprises 19 residues. V lost 3 bases, J lost 0 bases, and 14 bases stayed unmatched. In germline, CDR1 is LGHDT, CDR2 YNNKEL (reference sequence). CDR3 sequence: CASSQIGGGFGSSYNEQFF. For the CDR3, the DNA is TGTGCCAGCAGCCAGATCGGCGGGGGATTTGGAAGCTCCTACAATGAGCAGTTCTTC.

V usage is TRBV10-3 and J usage is TRBJ1-1; TRBD1 is a possible D gene (6 bases). The V end lost 1 base, the J end lost 6 bases, and 12 bases lay between the germline ends. The germline gives CDR1 ENHRY, CDR2 SYGVKD. The CDR3 sequence is 14 residues long. CDR3 DNA: TGTGCCATCAGTGAGTATGGGGGCGGTTCTGAAGCTTTCTTT. Its protein is CAISEYGGGSEAFF.

The chain uses TRBV28 and TRBJ1-1; D is unclear. This CDR3 has 17 residues. From germline, CDR1 is MDHEN and CDR2 SYDVKM. Trimming removed 5 bases from V and 4 bases from J, with 23 bases in between. CDR3 DNA: TGTGCCAGCAGTCTAGGTAGGCCCCTCAGTAAAATCACTGAAGCTTTCTTT. It specifies CASSLGRPLSKITEAFF.

This CDR3 reads CASSFEGGPAYEQYF. The CDR3 DNA sequence: TGTGCCAGCAGCTTCGAGGGAGGGCCGGCCTACGAGCAGTACTTC. The chain joins TRBV11-2 to TRBJ2-7, with TRBD2 matching over 7 bases. J lost 2 bases, V lost 3 bases, and 7 bases had no gene match. The CDR3 loop spans 15 amino acids. From germline, CDR1 is SGHAT and CDR2 FQNNGV.

This clone was counted a single time. This rearrangement joins TRBV29-1 to TRBJ2-1, with unresolved D. The germline gives CDR1 SQVTM, CDR2 ANQGSEA. The CDR3 spans 13 residues. Trimming cost V 2 bases and J 5 bases, with 10 bases left between them. This chain's CDR3 is CSVEPTQDNEQFF. CDR3 DNA sequence: TGCAGCGTTGAACCGACCCAGGACAATGAGCAGTTCTTC.

The J gene is TRBJ2-5, the V gene TRBV29-1, with 9 bases fitting TRBD1. This CDR3 contains 15 residues. Trimming cost V 6 bases and J 0 bases; bases outside gene matches: 8. The germline V gene encodes CDR1 SQVTM and CDR2 ANQGSEA. The chain's CDR3 is CSVDTGTGYQETQYF. DNA of the CDR3: TGCAGCGTAGATACCGGGACAGGGTACCAAGAGACCCAGTACTTC.

This chain joins TRBV7-2 and TRBJ2-7; the match to TRBD2 covers 8 bases. The germline V gene has CDR1 SGHTA and CDR2 FQGNSA. The J segment lost 6 bases and the V segment lost 2 bases, leaving 9 bases of the junction unmatched. The CDR3 has 15 amino acids. CDR3 in DNA: TGTGCCAGCAGCTTATCGGGGGGGCTAGGCGGCGAGCAGTACTTC. Its protein is CASSLSGGLGGEQYF.